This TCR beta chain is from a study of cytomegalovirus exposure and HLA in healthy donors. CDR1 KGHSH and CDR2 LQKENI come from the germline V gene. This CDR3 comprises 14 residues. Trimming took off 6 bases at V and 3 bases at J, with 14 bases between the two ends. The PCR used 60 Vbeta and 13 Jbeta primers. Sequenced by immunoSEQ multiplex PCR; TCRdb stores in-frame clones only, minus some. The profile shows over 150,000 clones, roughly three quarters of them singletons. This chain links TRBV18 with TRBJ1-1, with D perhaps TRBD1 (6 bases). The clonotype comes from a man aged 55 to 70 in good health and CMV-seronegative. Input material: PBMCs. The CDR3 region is CASSPGAGDTEAFF. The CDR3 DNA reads TGTGCCAGCTCTCCAGGGGCGGGGGACACTGAAGCTTTCTTT.